What follows describes a single T cell receptor (beta chain). The antigen it recognizes is unknown. The sample holds no much larger clone one base away, and base qualities are not on file. Library method: the immunoSEQ multiplex PCR assay. The clones in this table, taken by TCRdb from immuneACCESS, are in-frame only. Not every clone is retained; where verified, under half of the shortfall comes from an unresolved V gene, and the cause of the rest is unknown. This sample has about 110,000 clones in its table, and 75% to 90% of those were observed once. The ten biggest clones cover 15% to 20% of the sample. This entry is derived from a study of control samples from healthy donors and cancer patients (dated by TCRdb to about 2020). CDR1 and CDR2, per the germline V gene (reference sequence), are LNHDA and SQIVND. V gives up 7 bases and J gives up 2 bases, and the segment between their germline ends measures 13 bases. The CDR3 runs 14 residues from the cysteine to the phenylalanine. The read is trimmed to its CDR3 DNA, 42 bases read in frame from base 1.

This chain joins TRBV19 to TRBJ2-3; too little of a D gene remains to name it. Material: blood. The receptor was derived from a woman aged 45-65 years in good health. For the CDR3, the sequence is CASMVDWDTDTQYF. The nucleotide sequence reads as follows: TGTGCCAGTATGGTCGACTGGGACACAGATACGCAGTATTTT.